The next 5 T cell receptor beta chains were all read from a single sample in a study of blood T cell repertoires in COVID-19. Sequenced by immunoSEQ multiplex PCR; TCRdb stores in-frame clones only, minus some. The sample consists of fewer than 100,000 clones, about 87% of them appearing once. The sequenced sample was peripheral blood. The receptors stem from a human donor with acute or convalescent COVID-19. The donor label of this sample is uncertain.

This chain uses TRBV9 with TRBJ1-4, with 11 nucleotides matching TRBD1. Germline-derived CDR1 and CDR2 are SGDLS and YYNGEE. The CDR3 is made up of 15 amino acids. The trim removed 3 bases at V and 11 bases at J, leaving 9 bases unmatched. CDR3: CASSDTGTGGSKLFF. In DNA, the CDR3 is TGTGCCAGCAGCGATACCGGGACAGGGGGGTCCAAACTGTTTTTT.

The rearrangement links TRBV6-5 to TRBJ2-7, with 11 bases fitting TRBD1. The CDR3 has 15 residues. Per the germline V gene, CDR1 is MNHEY and CDR2 is SVGAGI. The junction had 5 bases not matched to a gene; V was cut back by 2 bases and J by 5 bases. The DNA for the CDR3 is TGTGCCAGCAGTTACCTAGGACAGGGGGCCGACGAGCAGTACTTC. Protein sequence: CASSYLGQGADEQYF.

The chain uses TRBV5-1 and TRBJ2-7; D possibly corresponds to TRBD1 (5 bases). The CDR3 loop spans 15 amino acids. The germline gives CDR1 SGHRS, CDR2 YFSETQ. V gave up 4 bases and J gave up 2 bases, with 16 bases separating them. CDR3 bases: TGCGCCAGCAGCGTGCAGGGCCCGTCGGCCTACGAGCAGTACTTC. Amino acids: CASSVQGPSAYEQYF.

V usage is TRBV7-3 and J usage is TRBJ2-3, with a weak D call TRBD2 (6 bases). Trimming left V 6 bases short and J 0 bases short, with 10 bases between. CDR1 SGHTA and CDR2 FQGTGA come from the germline V gene. The CDR3 has 14 amino acids. In DNA form, the CDR3 reads TGTGCCAGCAGTTCGGGGAGGAGCACAGATACGCAGTATTTT. Translated, it gives CASSSGRSTDTQYF.

The chain combines TRBV11-2 with TRBJ1-1; 9 bases match TRBD1. The V and J ends lost 5 bases and 0 bases, in that order; junction bases with no gene match: 10. The germline V gene has CDR1 SGHAT and CDR2 FQNNGV. The CDR3 runs to 17 residues. The CDR3 nucleotides read TGTGCCAGCAGCGCTCACAGGGGGCAGGGCATGAACACTGAAGCTTTCTTT. This translates into CASSAHRGQGMNTEAFF.